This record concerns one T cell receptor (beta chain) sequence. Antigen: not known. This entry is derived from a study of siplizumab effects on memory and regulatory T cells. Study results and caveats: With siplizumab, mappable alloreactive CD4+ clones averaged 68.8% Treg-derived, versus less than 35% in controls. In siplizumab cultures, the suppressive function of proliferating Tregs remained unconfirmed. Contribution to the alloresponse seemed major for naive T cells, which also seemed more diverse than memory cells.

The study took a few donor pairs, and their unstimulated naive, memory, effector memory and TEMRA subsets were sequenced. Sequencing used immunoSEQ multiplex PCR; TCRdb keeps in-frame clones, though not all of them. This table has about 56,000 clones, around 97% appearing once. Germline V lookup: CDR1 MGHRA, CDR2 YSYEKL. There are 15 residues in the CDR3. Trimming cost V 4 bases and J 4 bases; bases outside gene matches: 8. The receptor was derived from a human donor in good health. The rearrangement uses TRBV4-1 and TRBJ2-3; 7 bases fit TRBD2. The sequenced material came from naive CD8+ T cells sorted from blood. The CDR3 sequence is CASSPVTGGADTQYF. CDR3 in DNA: TGCGCCAGCAGCCCAGTTACGGGAGGTGCAGATACGCAGTATTTT.